The 24 T cell receptor beta chains in this list originate from one sample, sequenced in a study of blood T cell repertoires in COVID-19 (dated by TCRdb to about 2020). Library construction relied on the immunoSEQ multiplex PCR assay. This immuneACCESS table, as held by TCRdb, lists in-frame sequences with V and J called but not all clones. Of the missing ones, under half trace to an unresolved V gene in checked studies; the others have no known cause. A total of some 490,000 clones appear in this sample, approximately 90% of them only once. The ten largest clones represent approximately 8% of the sample. Sequencing used PBMCs or T cells enriched from blood (not recorded which). These receptors came from a woman aged 55-69 years who had recovered from COVID-19.

The J gene is TRBJ1-4, the V gene TRBV7-9, with D perhaps TRBD1 (5 bases). V was clipped by 4 bases and J by 5 bases, with 20 bases between them. Germline V CDR1 and CDR2: SEHNR, FQNEAQ (reference sequence). This CDR3 has 17 residues. Written as DNA, the CDR3 is TGTGCCAGCAGCTCCCAGGGCAGGTTACAGACGAATGAAAAACTGTTTTTT. It yields the protein CASSSQGRLQTNEKLFF.

The V gene is TRBV19, the J gene TRBJ2-1, with 10 bases lining up with TRBD2. The V gene's germline CDR1 is LNHDA and CDR2 SQIVND (reference sequence). V was pared by 5 bases and J by 1 base, with 11 bases of the junction left unmatched. The CDR3 loop spans 18 amino acids. CDR3 sequence: CASSSQASGGLSYNEQFF. The CDR3 DNA is TGTGCCAGTAGTTCCCAGGCTAGCGGGGGCCTATCCTACAATGAGCAGTTCTTC.

The genes are TRBV30 and TRBJ1-2; TRBD1 might be the D (5 bases). Trimming cost V 8 bases and J 6 bases, with 13 bases left between them. The germline gives CDR1 GTSNPN, CDR2 SVGIG (reference sequence). The CDR3 is made up of 11 amino acids. The chain's CDR3 is CAGGRGDGYTF. CDR3 DNA sequence: TGTGCCGGGGGGAGAGGGGATGGCTACACCTTC.

The chain uses TRBV10-3 and TRBJ2-7; the match to TRBD1 covers 7 bases. The CDR3 contains 12 residues. Germline V lookup: CDR1 ENHRY, CDR2 SYGVKD. V dropped 8 bases and J dropped 3; count of bases not matched to a gene: 4. CDR3 sequence: CAIGTANYEQYF. The CDR3 nucleotides read TGTGCCATCGGGACAGCCAACTACGAGCAGTACTTC.

This chain links TRBV6-2 or TRBV6-3 with TRBJ1-2; the match to TRBD1 covers 8 bases. Germline loops: CDR1 MNHEY, CDR2 SVGEGT. Trimming cost V 4 bases and J 2 bases; bases outside gene matches: 6. The CDR3 spans 15 residues. For the CDR3, the DNA is TGTGCCAGCAGTTCTTTACGACAGGGGAACTATGGCTACACCTTC. This gives the protein CASSSLRQGNYGYTF.

The chain links TRBV4-1 to TRBJ2-3; D might be TRBD2 (5 bases). The CDR3 sequence is 14 residues long. From germline, CDR1 is MGHRA and CDR2 YSYEKL. Trimming took 3 bases from V and 3 from J, leaving 10 bases between them. The CDR3 DNA reads TGCGCCAGCAGCCACGAGGGCTGGACAGATACGCAGTATTTT. It is translated as CASSHEGWTDTQYF.

This clone was picked up a small number of times. V gene TRBV11-2 combines with J gene TRBJ1-1, with D perhaps TRBD1 (6 bases). The CDR3 is 17 residues long. The germline gives CDR1 SGHAT, CDR2 FQNNGV. With 5 bases removed from V and 1 base from J, the gap between germline ends came to 20 bases. The DNA for the CDR3 is TGTGCCAGCAGCGCCAGTAGCGGGGGGCTTTCGAACACTGAAGCTTTCTTT. This sequence encodes CASSASSGGLSNTEAFF.

This clone was seen a single time. The chain uses TRBV4-1 and TRBJ1-5; 9 bases line up with TRBD1. Germline values: CDR1 MGHRA, CDR2 YSYEKL. The V segment lost 2 bases and the J segment 0 bases; nucleotides outside the gene matches: 5. The CDR3 totals 17 residues. CDR3: CASSQTGTGNSNQPQHF. CDR3 bases: TGCGCCAGCAGCCAAACCGGGACAGGGAATAGCAATCAGCCCCAGCATTTT.

The V call is TRBV6-5, the J call TRBJ1-4; a possible D gene is TRBD1 (6 bases). The CDR3 is 14 residues long. CDR1 and CDR2 (germline): MNHEY, SVGAGI. The V and J ends lost 6 bases and 7 bases respectively, with 15 bases between them. The CDR3 DNA reads TGTGCCAGCAGGTCCGGGGGGCTCGGTGAAAAACTGTTTTTT. Protein sequence: CASRSGGLGEKLFF.

V usage is TRBV6-5 and J usage is TRBJ2-3; TRBD1 matches at 9 bases. CDR1 is MNHEY and CDR2 is SVGAGI in the germline V gene. CDR3 length equals 14 residues. Losses at the gene ends were 8 bases for V and 4 bases for J; bases not matched to a gene: 7. CDR3 region: CASRRTGVADTQYF. CDR3 in DNA: TGTGCCAGCCGGAGGACAGGGGTTGCAGATACGCAGTATTTT.

The CDR3 protein is CASSRGTEQETQYF. In nucleotides, the CDR3 is TGTGCCAGCAGCAGAGGGACAGAACAAGAGACCCAGTACTTC. The rearrangement links TRBV2 to TRBJ2-5, with 7 bases matching TRBD1. J was trimmed by 2 bases and V by 6 bases; bases with no gene match: 6. Germline CDR1 SNHLY, CDR2 FYNNEI. This CDR3 contains 14 residues.

CDR3 sequence: CASTPTGMGTEAFF. As DNA, the CDR3 is TGTGCCAGCACCCCCACAGGGATGGGCACTGAAGCTTTCTTT. The chain has TRBV11-3 and TRBJ1-1; TRBD1 is a possible D gene (6 bases). This CDR3 is 14 amino acids long. In germline, CDR1 is SGHNT, CDR2 YENEEA. Trimming removed 7 bases from V and 4 bases from J, with 16 bases in between.

The rearrangement joins TRBV6-5 to TRBJ1-1; D unclear. CDR1 MNHEY and CDR2 SVGAGI come from the germline V gene. Trimming took 3 bases from V and 0 from J, leaving 8 bases between them. The CDR3 sequence is 14 residues long. Here the CDR3 DNA reads TGTGCCAGCAGTTATGGGCTTCTGAACACTGAAGCTTTCTTT. Protein: CASSYGLLNTEAFF.

The V call is TRBV20-1, the J call TRBJ1-1; D is ambiguous. Germline CDR1 is DFQATT and CDR2 is SNEGSKA (reference sequence). The V end was cut by 2 bases, the J end by 5 bases, with 6 bases between. The CDR3 runs 11 residues. Here the CDR3 reads CSARPGTEAFF. CDR3 sequence (DNA): TGCAGTGCTAGACCGGGGACTGAAGCTTTCTTT.

Of note for this clone: Other DNA sequences from this sample encode an identical CDR3 as well. The gene calls are TRBV5-1 and TRBJ2-6; the D gene is possibly TRBD1 (5 bases). CDR3 length: 15 amino acids. Germline V lookup: CDR1 SGHRS, CDR2 YFSETQ. V was pared by 1 base and J by 2 bases, with 7 bases between. The CDR3 spells CASSLRGPGANVLTF. DNA of the CDR3: TGCGCCAGCAGCTTGAGGGGCCCTGGGGCCAACGTCCTGACTTTC.

The rearrangement links TRBV28 to TRBJ2-7, with D possibly matching TRBD2 (5 bases). V lost 7 bases and J 2 bases, leaving 15 bases between the germline ends. The germline V gene has CDR1 MDHEN and CDR2 SYDVKM. This CDR3 spans 14 amino acids. The CDR3 DNA follows: TGTGCCAGCATACAAGCAGGACTGACCTACGAGCAGTACTTC. Amino acid sequence: CASIQAGLTYEQYF.

This clone was detected only a few times. This chain connects TRBV11-2 to TRBJ1-2, with D tentatively TRBD1 (5 bases). Germline assignment: CDR1 SGHAT and CDR2 FQNNGV. The CDR3 loop spans 13 amino acids. V was trimmed by 3 bases and J by 4 bases, leaving 9 bases between them. The CDR3, as DNA: TGTGCCAGCAGCTTCGACAGCCTCTATGGCTACACCTTC. It translates to CASSFDSLYGYTF.

This chain joins TRBV5-8 and TRBJ2-7, with 10 bases matching TRBD2. The CDR3 spans 14 residues. CDR1 is SGHTS and CDR2 is YDEGEE in the germline V gene. Trimming took 4 bases from V and 4 from J; bases not matched to a gene: 5. CDR3 DNA sequence: TGTGCCAGCAGCCGAACTAGCGGGGTATACGAGCAGTACTTC. It translates to CASSRTSGVYEQYF. The whole variable domain, filled in from reference TRBV5-8 and TRBJ2-7, reads EAGVTQSPTHLIKTRGQQATLRCSPISGHTSVYWYQQALGLGLQFLLWYDEGEERNRGNFPPRFSGRQFPNYSSELNVNALELEDSALYLCASSRTSGVYEQYFGPGTRLTVT.

This clone was observed a few times. This chain uses TRBV2 with TRBJ1-5; D call uncertain. The ends were cut back, 4 bases at V and 7 bases at J, with 11 bases in the middle. Germline CDR1 and CDR2: SNHLY and FYNNEI. This CDR3 is 13 amino acids long. Here the CDR3 reads CASSVSGGQPQHF. The CDR3 bases are TGTGCCAGCAGTGTGTCAGGAGGACAGCCCCAGCATTTT. Combining the CDR3 with reference TRBV2 and TRBJ1-5 gives the whole variable domain EPEVTQTPSHQVTQMGQEVILRCVPISNHLYFYWYRQILGQKVEFLVSFYNNEISEKSEIFDDQFSVERPDGSNFTLKIRSTKLEDSAMYFCASSVSGGQPQHFGDGTRLSIL.

This clone was observed a few times. Other DNA sequences from this sample encode an identical CDR3 as well. The chain is built from TRBV3-1 (or the pseudogene TRBV3-2) and TRBJ1-1; possible D gene TRBD1, 5 bases. Germline CDR1 reads LGHDT; CDR2 reads YNNKEL (reference sequence). This CDR3 is 13 amino acids long. V lost 0 bases to trimming and J lost 5 bases, with 7 bases between them. CDR3 in amino acids: CASSQEGRTEAFF. Here the CDR3 DNA reads TGTGCCAGCAGCCAAGAGGGGCGGACTGAAGCTTTCTTT.

The chain employs TRBV2 and TRBJ1-2; D ambiguous. V was pared by 1 base and J by 13 bases, with 19 bases between. This CDR3 has 14 residues. Germline CDR1 SNHLY, CDR2 FYNNEI. The CDR3: CASSEEGPRPGGTF. CDR3 DNA sequence: TGTGCCAGCAGTGAAGAAGGGCCCCGACCGGGAGGCACCTTC.

J is TRBJ1-2 and V is TRBV10-3, with 12 bases lining up with TRBD1. The CDR3 has 14 residues. J lost 7 bases, V lost 6 bases, and 6 bases had no gene match. Germline loops: CDR1 ENHRY, CDR2 SYGVKD. CDR3 protein: CAIRPGQGAGGYTF. The CDR3, as DNA: TGTGCCATCAGACCGGGACAGGGGGCGGGTGGCTACACCTTC.

The chain combines TRBV30 with TRBJ1-6, with D possibly being TRBD1 (6 bases). Trimming removed 3 bases from V and 9 bases from J, with 9 bases in between. This CDR3 is 12 amino acids long. The germline V gene has CDR1 GTSNPN and CDR2 SVGIG (reference sequence). In DNA form, the CDR3 reads TGTGCCTGGAGACAGGGATCTTCACCCCTCCACTTT. Amino acid sequence: CAWRQGSSPLHF.

In its sample, this clone was seen a few times. The chain's CDR3 is CASRMEQLVDLRRGYTF. The CDR3 DNA reads as TGCGCCAGCAGGATGGAGCAGCTCGTGGATTTACGCCGGGGCTACACCTTC. This chain links TRBV5-1 with TRBJ1-2; D uncertain. The germline gives CDR1 SGHRS, CDR2 YFSETQ. This CDR3 is built from 17 residues. Deletions cut 5 bases from V and 8 bases from J, with 28 bases between.